This entry concerns a single TCR beta chain. These data originate in a study of technical replicates of blood from a handful of donors. TCRdb's table, derived via immunoSEQ multiplex PCR, lists solely in-frame clones and lacks some. The repertoire holds 75,000 to 95,000 clones, with under 95% as singletons. This CDR3 is 16 amino acids long. The V end was cut by 5 bases, the J end by 0 bases, with 15 bases between. Germline assignment: CDR1 SGHTA and CDR2 FQGNSA. Sequencing used T cells isolated from PBMCs. This sequence was found in a human donor in good health. V and J are TRBV7-2 and TRBJ2-3; D possibly corresponds to TRBD2 (6 bases). The CDR3 here is CASSKIAELSTDTQYF. In nucleotides, the CDR3 is TGTGCCAGCAGCAAGATAGCGGAACTCAGCACAGATACGCAGTATTTT.